Sequencing of this TCR beta chain was carried out in a study of T cell responses to AZD1222 COVID-19 vaccine. With regard to this clone: Its antigen is unknown.

The CDR3 is 14 amino acids. The ends were cut back, 1 base at V and 3 bases at J, with 11 bases in the middle. Germline V lookup: CDR1 SGHRS, CDR2 YFSETQ. Assay used: immunoSEQ multiplex PCR; TCRdb lists only in-frame clones, some missing. The table includes 70,000 to 90,000 clones, around 87% detected once. Points from the study as a whole: A rise in Spike-specific TCR breadth and depth followed two AZD1222 doses. Clonal diversity may have been underestimated in mostly white British donors.

This chain uses TRBV5-1 with TRBJ2-7, with unresolved D. Sequenced here: peripheral blood, sampled 28 days after the second AZD1222 dose. This clonotype was sampled from an adult who received the AZD1222 COVID-19 vaccine. The CDR3 nucleotides are TGCGCCAGCAGCTTGCGTCAAGGTCGCTACGAGCAGTACTTC. Amino acids: CASSLRQGRYEQYF.